These 8 T cell receptor beta chains came from one sample sequenced in a study of T cells after yellow fever vaccination. TCRdb recomputed calls from the 5' RACE reads with MiXCR, one row per CDR3 protein. The sample lists approximately 550,000 distinct CDR3 sequences, under 25% seen once, with more than 13% in the top ten. Here the sequenced sample was PBMCs, taken 15 days after the yellow fever booster vaccination. The receptors derive from a man between 25 and 39 years old who received the YFV17D yellow fever vaccine.

In its sample, this clonotype was seen a few times. The CDR3 spells CASSPFREQGDAYEQYF. Written as DNA, the CDR3 is TGCGCCAGCAGCCCCTTCAGAGAGCAAGGGGACGCCTACGAGCAGTACTTC. The rearrangement joins TRBV5-1 to TRBJ2-7; TRBD1 or TRBD2 may be the D gene (5 bases each). This CDR3 spans 17 amino acids. CDR1 is SGHRS and CDR2 is YFSETQ in the germline V gene. V lost 4 bases to trimming and J lost 2 bases, with 22 bases between them.

About this clonotype itself: This may stem from a read error, because a much larger clone lies one nucleotide away. This chain joins TRBV12-3 or TRBV12-4 and TRBJ1-5; D may be TRBD1 (5 bases). This CDR3 is 14 amino acids long. The V and J ends lost 4 bases and 2 bases respectively, with 9 bases between them. The DNA for the CDR3 is TGTGCCAGCAGTTCCCAACAGGGCAATCAGCCCCAGCATTTT. Residues: CASSSQQGNQPQHF.

The J gene is TRBJ2-3, the V gene TRBV20-1; 9 positions match TRBD1. V lost 3 bases and J lost 5; bases outside the gene matches: 6. The CDR3 runs to 14 residues. Germline V gene lookup returns CDR1 DFQATT and CDR2 SNEGSKA (reference sequence). The CDR3 bases are TGCAGTGCTAGGCGGGACAGGGTAATAGATACGCAGTATTTT. It specifies CSARRDRVIDTQYF.

This chain links TRBV5-1 with TRBJ2-3; D possibly corresponds to TRBD2 (5 bases). Trimming cost V 2 bases and J 1 base, with 11 bases left between them. CDR1 SGHRS and CDR2 YFSETQ come from the germline V gene. The CDR3 contains 15 residues. Written as DNA, the CDR3 is TGCGCCAGCAGCTTCGAGCCGAGGGGCACAGATACGCAGTATTTT. This codes for CASSFEPRGTDTQYF.

This chain connects TRBV7-8 to TRBJ2-5, with D possibly TRBD1 on 6 matching bases. The V gene's germline CDR1 is SGHVS and CDR2 FQNEAQ. The CDR3 loop spans 13 amino acids. V dropped 6 bases and J dropped 3 bases, with 11 bases sitting between them. The CDR3 loop is CASSQGLEETQYF. The CDR3 DNA is TGTGCCAGCAGTCAGGGGTTGGAAGAGACCCAGTACTTC.

This chain links TRBV11-2 with TRBJ2-5; TRBD1 might be the D (5 bases). The germline V gene has CDR1 SGHAT and CDR2 FQNNGV. The CDR3 sequence is 13 residues long. Trimming cost V 8 bases and J 4 bases, with 14 bases left between them. CDR3 loop: CASGSQGGETQYF. In DNA form, the CDR3 reads TGTGCCAGCGGATCCCAGGGTGGAGAGACCCAGTACTTC. Variable domain in full (rest from reference TRBV11-2 and TRBJ2-5): EAGVAQSPRYKIIEKRQSVAFWCNPISGHATLYWYQQILGQGPKLLIQFQNNGVVDDSQLPKDRFSAERLKGVDSTLKIQPAKLEDSAVYLCASGSQGGETQYFGPGTRLLVL.

V and J are TRBV29-1 and TRBJ1-5; D might be TRBD1 (5 bases). V lost 7 bases and J 3 bases, leaving 13 bases between the germline ends. The germline gives CDR1 SQVTM, CDR2 ANQGSEA. The CDR3 is 13 amino acids. The CDR3 loop reads CSAVTGFNQPQHF. CDR3 DNA sequence: TGCAGCGCCGTTACAGGATTCAATCAGCCCCAGCATTTT. Drawing the rest from reference TRBV29-1 and TRBJ1-5, the complete variable domain is SAVISQKPSRDICQRGTSLTIQCQVDSQVTMMFWYRQQPGQSLTLIATANQGSEATYESGFVIDKFPISRPNLTFSTLTVSNMSPEDSSIYLCSAVTGFNQPQHFGDGTRLSIL.

This clonotype was detected only a few times. The chain couples TRBV19 to TRBJ2-3, with D possibly being TRBD1 (7 bases). V was trimmed by 3 bases and J by 2 bases, leaving 12 bases between them. This CDR3 comprises 15 residues. From germline, CDR1 is LNHDA and CDR2 SQIVND (reference sequence). CDR3 bases: TGTGCCAGTAGTATTGGCAGGGGGGACACAGATACGCAGTATTTT. Translated: CASSIGRGDTDTQYF.